A single sample gave rise to the 22 T cell receptor beta chains below, sequenced in a study of blood T cell repertoires in COVID-19. The table came from immunoSEQ multiplex PCR; TCRdb's copy has only in-frame clones and leaves some out. The sample lists approximately 200,000 clones, around 86% occurring once. Sequenced input: peripheral blood. The origin of the receptors is a woman in her twenties or thirties with active or convalescent COVID-19.

The chain uses TRBV30 and TRBJ1-5; 10 bases are shared with TRBD1. There are 13 residues in the CDR3. The ends lost 5 bases at V and 4 bases at J; junction bases unmatched: 2. Germline V gene sequence: CDR1 GTSNPN, CDR2 SVGIG (reference sequence). CDR3 bases: TGTGCCTGGGGGACAGGGGAGAATCAGCCCCAGCATTTT. It translates to CAWGTGENQPQHF. The full variable domain, its missing parts supplied by reference TRBV30 and TRBJ1-5, is SQTIHQWPATLVQPVGSPLSLECTVEGTSNPNLYWYRQAAGRGLQLLFYSVGIGQISSEVPQNLSASRPQDRQFILSSKKLLLSDSGFYLCAWGTGENQPQHFGDGTRLSIL.

The chain recombines TRBV10-2 with TRBJ2-2; maybe TRBD2 (5 bases). The V and J ends lost 7 bases and 0 bases respectively, with 21 bases between them. This CDR3 spans 18 amino acids. Germline loops: CDR1 WSHSY, CDR2 SAAADI. As DNA, the CDR3 is TGCGCCAGCACCCTGAGCCGGGGAGAGTTCGCGAACACCGGGGAGCTGTTTTTT. Its translation is CASTLSRGEFANTGELFF.

The genes are TRBV4-1 and TRBJ1-2; 7 bases agree with TRBD1. CDR3 length: 13 residues. The V and J ends lost 4 bases and 7 bases, in that order; junction bases with no gene match: 6. Germline V gene data show CDR1 as MGHRA and CDR2 as YSYEKL. In DNA, the CDR3 is TGCGCCAGCAGCCCAAGACAGGGAAGTGGCTACACCTTC. Translated, it gives CASSPRQGSGYTF.

This rearrangement joins TRBV7-2 to TRBJ1-4; 8 bases agree with TRBD1. Germline assignment: CDR1 SGHTA and CDR2 FQGNSA. With V trimmed by 5 bases and J by 3 bases, 2 bases remained unmatched. CDR3 length equals 14 residues. The CDR3 loop is CASSQGAANEKLFF. Here the CDR3 DNA reads TGTGCCAGCAGCCAGGGGGCGGCTAATGAAAAACTGTTTTTT.

The chain is built from TRBV19 and TRBJ2-1, with TRBD2 matching 11 bases. Per the germline V gene, CDR1 is LNHDA and CDR2 is SQIVND (reference sequence). There are 14 residues in the CDR3. Unmatched junction bases numbered 5, after V lost 9 bases and J lost 4 bases. In DNA, the CDR3 is TGTGCCAGCCAGGGGACTAGCGGTTACAATGAGCAGTTCTTC. This gives the protein CASQGTSGYNEQFF.

This clone was seen once. The V call is TRBV19, the J call TRBJ2-7, with 7 bases that match TRBD1. CDR1 is LNHDA, CDR2 SQIVND, per germline (reference sequence). This CDR3 has 14 amino acids. The ends lost 4 bases at V and 3 bases at J; junction bases unmatched: 6. The CDR3 loop is CASSKEQGIYEQYF. The CDR3 nucleotides read TGTGCCAGTAGTAAGGAACAGGGGATCTACGAGCAGTACTTC.

The chain combines TRBV19 with TRBJ1-5; D not resolved. CDR3 length: 13 amino acids. Trimming shortened V by 7 bases and J by 3 bases, and 10 bases separated the two germline ends. Germline CDR1 reads LNHDA; CDR2 reads SQIVND (reference sequence). The DNA of the CDR3 is TGTGCCAGTATCCCGGGTTTCAATCAGCCCCAGCATTTT. Its protein is CASIPGFNQPQHF.

This clone was found once. CDR3 nucleotide sequence: TGTGCCAGCAATCCCACAGGGGGCAATGAAAAACTGTTTTTT. It is translated as CASNPTGGNEKLFF. The chain couples TRBV6-5 to TRBJ1-4; 9 bases are shared with TRBD1. The ends lost 7 bases at V and 5 bases at J; junction bases unmatched: 5. Per the germline V gene, CDR1 is MNHEY and CDR2 is SVGAGI. This CDR3 has 14 residues.

This sequence joins TRBV12-3 or TRBV12-4 and TRBJ1-2; D may be TRBD1 (5 bases). Trimming took off 7 bases at V and 8 bases at J, with 14 bases between the two ends. The CDR3 is made up of 12 amino acids. The CDR3 reads CASTQGFGGYTF. The CDR3 region has the DNA TGTGCCAGCACTCAGGGATTCGGCGGCTACACCTTC.

The rearrangement links TRBV5-1 to TRBJ2-2; 8 bases line up with TRBD1. The germline gives CDR1 SGHRS, CDR2 YFSETQ. The trim removed 4 bases at V and 8 bases at J, leaving 25 bases unmatched. This CDR3 is built from 20 residues. This chain's CDR3 is CASSTSTHPAGGAGGGELFF. As DNA, the CDR3 is TGCGCCAGCAGCACAAGTACACACCCGGCAGGGGGCGCCGGGGGAGGGGAGCTGTTTTTT.

The rearrangement joins TRBV29-1 to TRBJ2-1, with 8 nucleotides matching TRBD2. This CDR3 comprises 14 residues. The V gene end was trimmed by 3 bases and the J gene end by 5 bases; junction bases not matched to a gene: 6. Germline CDR1 reads SQVTM; CDR2 reads ANQGSEA. The chain's CDR3 is CSVEERGLNNEQFF. CDR3 nucleotide sequence: TGCAGCGTTGAGGAGCGGGGGCTAAACAATGAGCAGTTCTTC.

The chain employs TRBV15 and TRBJ2-3, with 9 bases that match TRBD2. Losses at the gene ends were 0 bases for V and 2 bases for J; bases not matched to a gene: 0. This CDR3 is 15 amino acids long. Germline V gene data show CDR1 as LNHNV and CDR2 as YYDKDF (reference sequence). CDR3 sequence: CATSREGLATDTQYF. The CDR3 DNA reads as TGTGCCACCAGCAGAGAGGGACTAGCCACAGATACGCAGTATTTT.

The chain employs TRBV7-8 and TRBJ2-7, with 7 positions matching TRBD1. J was trimmed by 0 bases and V by 1 base; bases with no gene match: 3. Germline values: CDR1 SGHVS, CDR2 FQNEAQ. The CDR3 consists of 15 residues. The DNA for the CDR3 is TGTGCCAGCAGCTTAGTCCGGGACAGCTCCTACGAGCAGTACTTC. Translation gives CASSLVRDSSYEQYF. Combining the CDR3 with reference TRBV7-8 and TRBJ2-7 gives the whole variable domain GAGVSQSPRYKVAKRGQDVALRCDPISGHVSLFWYQQALGQGPEFLTYFQNEAQLDKSGLPSDRFFAERPEGSVSTLKIQRTQQEDSAVYLCASSLVRDSSYEQYFGPGTRLTVT.

The rearrangement uses TRBV6-1 and TRBJ1-4; 10 nucleotides agree with TRBD1. The CDR3 has 19 amino acids. CDR1 and CDR2 from the germline V gene are MNHNS and SASEGT. Germline trimming cut 4 bases from V and 5 bases from J; bases unmatched to any gene: 16. The CDR3: CASSGPRRTGGGQNEKLFF. Written as DNA, the CDR3 is TGTGCCAGCAGTGGGCCCAGAAGGACAGGGGGAGGTCAGAATGAAAAACTGTTTTTT.

This clone was counted only a few times. The J gene is TRBJ2-3, the V gene TRBV4-2, with TRBD2 matching over 7 bases. V dropped 1 base and J dropped 1; count of bases not matched to a gene: 2. Germline CDR1 LGHNA, CDR2 YNFKEQ. This CDR3 is built from 15 residues. Written as DNA, the CDR3 is TGTGCCAGCAGCCAAGGCGGGAGCGGCACAGATACGCAGTATTTT. This encodes CASSQGGSGTDTQYF.

This chain joins TRBV19 and TRBJ1-4, with 9 bases identical to TRBD1. The V segment lost 7 bases and the J segment 8 bases; nucleotides outside the gene matches: 11. The CDR3 extends over 15 amino acids. The germline gives CDR1 LNHDA, CDR2 SQIVND (reference sequence). The CDR3 bases are TGTGCCAGTACAACCGCGACAGGGGGAAGCGAAAAACTGTTTTTT. Translating gives CASTTATGGSEKLFF.

The chain couples TRBV6-5 to TRBJ1-3; 7 nucleotides agree with TRBD1. The germline CDR1 and CDR2 sequences are MNHEY and SVGAGI. This CDR3 is built from 15 residues. With 9 bases clipped from V and 3 bases from J, the junction kept 11 bases outside the gene matches. CDR3 DNA: TGTGCCAGTAAAAGAAGTCAGGGGGGTGGAAACACCATATATTTT. Protein sequence: CASKRSQGGGNTIYF.

The chain has TRBV10-1 and TRBJ2-7, with a weak D call TRBD2 (6 bases). This CDR3 contains 17 residues. The V gene's germline CDR1 is WNHNN and CDR2 SYGVQD (reference sequence). Deletions cut 4 bases from V and 4 bases from J, with 23 bases between. CDR3 bases: TGCGCCAGCAGTGCTCGTTCGTTGGGGGGTAATACGTACGAGCAGTACTTC. It translates to CASSARSLGGNTYEQYF.

The rearrangement links TRBV6-1 to TRBJ1-2; 7 bases are a match to TRBD1. The junction had 0 bases not matched to a gene; V was cut back by 3 bases and J by 5 bases. The germline gives CDR1 MNHNS, CDR2 SASEGT. CDR3 size: 12 residues. The chain's CDR3 is CASSETGYGYTF. As DNA, the CDR3 is TGTGCCAGCAGTGAGACAGGGTATGGCTACACCTTC.

The chain joins TRBV30 to TRBJ1-6; possible D gene TRBD1, 5 bases. Germline CDR1 reads GTSNPN; CDR2 reads SVGIG (reference sequence). The CDR3 contains 14 residues. The V and J ends lost 3 bases and 0 bases respectively, with 6 bases between them. This chain's CDR3 is CAWRGGSYNSPLHF. The CDR3 DNA follows: TGTGCCTGGAGGGGGGGCTCCTATAATTCACCCCTCCACTTT.

The V gene is TRBV28, the J gene TRBJ1-5, with TRBD1 matching over 10 bases. Germline V gene sequence: CDR1 MDHEN, CDR2 SYDVKM. This CDR3 is built from 15 residues. The junction had 5 bases not matched to a gene; V was cut back by 3 bases and J by 6 bases. The CDR3 reads CASSLGGTGAQPQHF. CDR3 nucleotides: TGTGCCAGCAGTTTGGGGGGGACAGGGGCTCAGCCCCAGCATTTT.

This chain connects TRBV11-3 to TRBJ1-1, with TRBD1 matching 8 bases. After removal of 5 bases from V and 1 base from J, the junction contained 9 bases not matched to a gene. This CDR3 has 16 residues. Germline-derived CDR1 and CDR2 are SGHNT and YENEEA. Here the CDR3 reads CASSQGGQEANTEAFF. The CDR3 coding sequence is TGTGCCAGCAGCCAAGGGGGACAGGAGGCGAACACTGAAGCTTTCTTT.